This T cell receptor beta chain was captured in a study of blood T cell repertoires in COVID-19. Profiling relied on immunoSEQ multiplex PCR, and the TCRdb table lists in-frame clones only, not all of them. The data show some 200,000 clones, about 88% seen once. Followed over time, Seattle patients had been enrolled while infection was active. Trimming shortened V by 4 bases and J by 5 bases, and 18 bases separated the two germline ends. There are 16 residues in the CDR3. From germline, CDR1 is SGHRS and CDR2 YFSETQ. V gene TRBV5-1 combines with J gene TRBJ2-2; a weak D match, TRBD2 (6 bases). This receptor was obtained from a man aged 45 to 65 with COVID-19, enrolled during active disease. Sequenced material: peripheral blood. CDR3 sequence reads: CASSEKVDRGTGELFF. Written as DNA, the CDR3 is TGCGCCAGCAGCGAGAAGGTCGACCGGGGGACCGGGGAGCTGTTTTTT.